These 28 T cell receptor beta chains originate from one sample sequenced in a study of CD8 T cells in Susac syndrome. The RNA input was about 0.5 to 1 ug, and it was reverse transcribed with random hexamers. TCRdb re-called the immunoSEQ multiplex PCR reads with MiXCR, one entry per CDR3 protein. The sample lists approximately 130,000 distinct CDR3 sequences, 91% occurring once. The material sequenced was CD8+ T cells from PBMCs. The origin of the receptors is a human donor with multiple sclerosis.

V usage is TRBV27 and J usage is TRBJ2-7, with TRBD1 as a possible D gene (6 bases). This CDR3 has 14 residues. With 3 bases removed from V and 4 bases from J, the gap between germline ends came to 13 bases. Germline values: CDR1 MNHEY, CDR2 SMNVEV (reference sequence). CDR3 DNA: TGTGCCAGCAGTTTCCTGGGGGCTAGATACGAGCAGTACTTC. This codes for CASSFLGARYEQYF.

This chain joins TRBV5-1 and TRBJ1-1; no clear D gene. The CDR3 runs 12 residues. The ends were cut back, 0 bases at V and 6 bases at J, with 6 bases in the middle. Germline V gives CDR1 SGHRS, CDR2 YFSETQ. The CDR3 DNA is TGCGCCAGCAGCTTGGCTGGGTCTGAAGCTTTCTTT. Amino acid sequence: CASSLAGSEAFF.

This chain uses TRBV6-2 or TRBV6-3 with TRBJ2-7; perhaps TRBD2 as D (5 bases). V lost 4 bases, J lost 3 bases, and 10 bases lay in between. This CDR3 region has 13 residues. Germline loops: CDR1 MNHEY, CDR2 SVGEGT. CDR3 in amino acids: CASSLVRDYEQYF. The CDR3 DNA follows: TGTGCCAGCAGTTTGGTGAGGGACTACGAGCAGTACTTC.

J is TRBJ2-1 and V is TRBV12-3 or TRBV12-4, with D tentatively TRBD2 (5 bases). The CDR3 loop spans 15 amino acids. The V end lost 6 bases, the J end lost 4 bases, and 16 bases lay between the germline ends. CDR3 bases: TGTGCCAGCAGCTCCCAGTGGACTTTTTACAATGAGCAGTTCTTC. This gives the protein CASSSQWTFYNEQFF.

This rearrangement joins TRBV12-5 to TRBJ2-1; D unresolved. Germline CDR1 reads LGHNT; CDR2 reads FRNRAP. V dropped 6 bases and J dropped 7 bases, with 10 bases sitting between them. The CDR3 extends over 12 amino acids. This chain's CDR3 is CASGNLRNEQFF. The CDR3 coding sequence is TGTGCTAGTGGCAACCTAAGAAATGAGCAGTTCTTC.

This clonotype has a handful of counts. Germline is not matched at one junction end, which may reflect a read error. The CDR3 region has the DNA TGTAGCGTTGAACAAACAGGGGGCGAGCAGTACTTC. It translates to CSVEQTGGEQYF. The chain recombines TRBV29-1 with TRBJ2-7, with TRBD1 matching over 8 bases. This CDR3 is built from 12 residues. Germline V lookup: CDR1 SQVTM, CDR2 ANQGSEA.

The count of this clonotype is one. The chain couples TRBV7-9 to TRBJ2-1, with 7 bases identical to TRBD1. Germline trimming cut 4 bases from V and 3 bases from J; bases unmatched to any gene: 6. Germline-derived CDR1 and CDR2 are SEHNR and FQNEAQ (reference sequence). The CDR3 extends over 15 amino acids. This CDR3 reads CASSSDRDIYNEQFF. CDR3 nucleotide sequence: TGTGCCAGCAGCTCTGACAGGGATATCTACAATGAGCAGTTCTTC. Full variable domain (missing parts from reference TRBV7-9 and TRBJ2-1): DTGVSQNPRHKITKRGQNVTFRCDPISEHNRLYWYRQTLGQGPEFLTYFQNEAQLEKSRLLSDRFSAERPKGSFSTLEIQRTEQGDSAMYLCASSSDRDIYNEQFFGPGTRLTVL.

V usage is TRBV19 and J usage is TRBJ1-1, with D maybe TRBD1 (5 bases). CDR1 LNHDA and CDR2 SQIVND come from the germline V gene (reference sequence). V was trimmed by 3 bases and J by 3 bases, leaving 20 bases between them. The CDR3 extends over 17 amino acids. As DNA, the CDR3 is TGTGCCAGTAGTATTGGGTCCCTGGGCAGGGTGCACACTGAAGCTTTCTTT. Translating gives CASSIGSLGRVHTEAFF.

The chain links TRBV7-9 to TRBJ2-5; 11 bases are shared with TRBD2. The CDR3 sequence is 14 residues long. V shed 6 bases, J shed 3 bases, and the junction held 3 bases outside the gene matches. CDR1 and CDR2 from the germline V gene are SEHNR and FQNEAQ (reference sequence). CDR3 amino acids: CASSTLAGEETQYF. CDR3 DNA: TGTGCCAGCAGTACACTAGCGGGAGAAGAGACCCAGTACTTC.

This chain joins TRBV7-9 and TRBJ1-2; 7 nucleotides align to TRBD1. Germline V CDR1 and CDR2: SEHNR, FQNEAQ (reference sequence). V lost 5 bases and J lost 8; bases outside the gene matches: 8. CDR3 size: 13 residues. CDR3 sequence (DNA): TGTGCCAGCAGCGAAACAGGGGACAGCGGCTACACCTTC. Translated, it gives CASSETGDSGYTF.

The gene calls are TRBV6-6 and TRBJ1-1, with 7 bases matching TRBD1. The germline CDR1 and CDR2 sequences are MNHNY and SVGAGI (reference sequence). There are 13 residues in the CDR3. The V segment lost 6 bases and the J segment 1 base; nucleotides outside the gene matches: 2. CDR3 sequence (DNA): TGTGCCAGCAGGTGGACAGGGAACACTGAAGCTTTCTTT. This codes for CASRWTGNTEAFF.

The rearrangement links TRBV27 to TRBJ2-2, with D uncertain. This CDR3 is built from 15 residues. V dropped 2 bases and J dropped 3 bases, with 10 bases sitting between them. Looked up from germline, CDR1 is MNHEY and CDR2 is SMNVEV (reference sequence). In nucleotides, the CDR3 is TGTGCCAGCAGTTTAGGGCTTGGGGACACCGGGGAGCTGTTTTTT. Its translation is CASSLGLGDTGELFF.

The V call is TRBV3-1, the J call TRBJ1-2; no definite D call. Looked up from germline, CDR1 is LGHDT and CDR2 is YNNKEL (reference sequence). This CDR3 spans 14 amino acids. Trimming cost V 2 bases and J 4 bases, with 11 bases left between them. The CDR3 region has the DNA TGTGCCAGCAGCCAACTTGGGGAGTTCTATGGCTACACCTTC. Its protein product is CASSQLGEFYGYTF.

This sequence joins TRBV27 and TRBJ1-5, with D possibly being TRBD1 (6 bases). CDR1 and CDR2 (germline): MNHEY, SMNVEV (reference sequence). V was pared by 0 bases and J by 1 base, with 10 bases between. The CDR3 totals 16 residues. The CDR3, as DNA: TGTGCCAGCAGTTTATCATTGACAGGCAGCAATCAGCCCCAGCATTTT. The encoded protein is CASSLSLTGSNQPQHF.

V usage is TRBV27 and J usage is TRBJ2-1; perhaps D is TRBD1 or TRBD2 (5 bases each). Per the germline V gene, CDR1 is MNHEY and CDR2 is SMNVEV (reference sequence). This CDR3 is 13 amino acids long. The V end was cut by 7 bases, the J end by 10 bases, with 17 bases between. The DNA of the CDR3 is TGTGCCAGCATGAGGGGTGAGGGTCACGAGCAGTTCTTC. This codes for CASMRGEGHEQFF.

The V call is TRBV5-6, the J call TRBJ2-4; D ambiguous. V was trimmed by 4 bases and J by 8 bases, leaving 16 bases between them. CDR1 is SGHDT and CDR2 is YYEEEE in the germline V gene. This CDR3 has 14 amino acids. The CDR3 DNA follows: TGTGCCAGCAGCCTAGAGGCGAGCCAGGACATTCAGTACTTC. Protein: CASSLEASQDIQYF. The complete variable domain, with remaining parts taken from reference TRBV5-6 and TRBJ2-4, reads DAGVTQSPTHLIKTRGQQVTLRCSPKSGHDTVSWYQQALGQGPQFIFQYYEEEERQRGNFPDRFSGHQFPNYSSELNVNALLLGDSALYLCASSLEASQDIQYFGAGTRLSVL.

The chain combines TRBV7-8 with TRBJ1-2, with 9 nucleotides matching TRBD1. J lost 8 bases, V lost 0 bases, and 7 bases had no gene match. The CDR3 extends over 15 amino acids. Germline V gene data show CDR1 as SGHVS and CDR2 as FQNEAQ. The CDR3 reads CASSLAGGQGFGYTF. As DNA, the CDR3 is TGTGCCAGCAGCTTAGCGGGAGGACAGGGGTTCGGCTACACCTTC. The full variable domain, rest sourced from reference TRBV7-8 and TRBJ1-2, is GAGVSQSPRYKVAKRGQDVALRCDPISGHVSLFWYQQALGQGPEFLTYFQNEAQLDKSGLPSDRFFAERPEGSVSTLKIQRTQQEDSAVYLCASSLAGGQGFGYTFGSGTRLTVV.

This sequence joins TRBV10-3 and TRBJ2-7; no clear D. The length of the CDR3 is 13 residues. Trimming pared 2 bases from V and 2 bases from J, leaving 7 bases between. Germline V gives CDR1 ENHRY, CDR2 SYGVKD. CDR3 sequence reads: CAISENSPYEQYF. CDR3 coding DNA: TGTGCCATCAGTGAGAACAGCCCCTACGAGCAGTACTTC.

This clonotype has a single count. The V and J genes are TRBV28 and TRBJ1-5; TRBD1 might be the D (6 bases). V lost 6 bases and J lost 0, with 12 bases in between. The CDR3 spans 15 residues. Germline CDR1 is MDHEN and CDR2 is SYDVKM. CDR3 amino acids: CASRLTGISNQPQHF. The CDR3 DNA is TGTGCCAGCAGATTAACAGGGATTAGCAATCAGCCCCAGCATTTT.

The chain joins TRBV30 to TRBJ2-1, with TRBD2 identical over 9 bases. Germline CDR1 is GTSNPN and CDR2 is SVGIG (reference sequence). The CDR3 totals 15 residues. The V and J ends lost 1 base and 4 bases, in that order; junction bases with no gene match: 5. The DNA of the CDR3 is TGTGCCTGGAGTGCGCTAGCGGGACCGTACAATGAGCAGTTCTTC. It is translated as CAWSALAGPYNEQFF.

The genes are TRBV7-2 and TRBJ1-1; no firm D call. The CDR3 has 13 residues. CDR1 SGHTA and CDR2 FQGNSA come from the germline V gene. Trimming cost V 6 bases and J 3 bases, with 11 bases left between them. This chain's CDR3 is CASSLGPDTEAFF. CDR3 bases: TGTGCCAGCAGTCTAGGGCCTGACACTGAAGCTTTCTTT.

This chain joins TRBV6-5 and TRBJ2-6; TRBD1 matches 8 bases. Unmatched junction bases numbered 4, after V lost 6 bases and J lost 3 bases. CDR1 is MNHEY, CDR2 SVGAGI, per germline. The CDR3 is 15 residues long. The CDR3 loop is CASSPQGDGANVLTF. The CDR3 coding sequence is TGTGCCAGCAGCCCACAGGGGGATGGGGCCAACGTCCTGACTTTC.

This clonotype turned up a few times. CDR3 in DNA: TGTGCCAGTAGGACCGGGACTCCCAACAATGAGCAGTTCTTC. This codes for CASRTGTPNNEQFF. J is TRBJ2-1 and V is TRBV19; possible D gene TRBD2, 6 bases. From germline, CDR1 is LNHDA and CDR2 SQIVND (reference sequence). The CDR3 is 14 amino acids. Trimming shortened V by 6 bases and J by 5 bases, and 14 bases separated the two germline ends.

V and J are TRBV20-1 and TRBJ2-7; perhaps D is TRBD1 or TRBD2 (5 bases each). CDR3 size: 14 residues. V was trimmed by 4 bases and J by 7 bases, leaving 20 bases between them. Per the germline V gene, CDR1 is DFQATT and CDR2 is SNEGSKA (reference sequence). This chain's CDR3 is CSANLPGPPGEQYF. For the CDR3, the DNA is TGCAGTGCTAACCTACCGGGACCACCCGGGGAGCAGTACTTC.

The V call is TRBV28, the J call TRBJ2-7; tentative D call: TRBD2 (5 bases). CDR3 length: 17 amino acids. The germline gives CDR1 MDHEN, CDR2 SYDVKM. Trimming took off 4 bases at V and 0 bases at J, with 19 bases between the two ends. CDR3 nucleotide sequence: TGTGCCAGCAGTTCCAATATAGTTGGCGGGCACTCCTACGAGCAGTACTTC. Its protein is CASSSNIVGGHSYEQYF.

In nucleotides, the CDR3 is TGTGCCAGCAGAGGAGATAATGAGCAGTTCTTC. This translates into CASRGDNEQFF. The J gene is TRBJ2-1, the V gene TRBV11-3; D ambiguous. Trimming pared 6 bases from V and 7 bases from J, leaving 7 bases between. The CDR3 sequence is 11 residues long. Germline values: CDR1 SGHNT, CDR2 YENEEA.

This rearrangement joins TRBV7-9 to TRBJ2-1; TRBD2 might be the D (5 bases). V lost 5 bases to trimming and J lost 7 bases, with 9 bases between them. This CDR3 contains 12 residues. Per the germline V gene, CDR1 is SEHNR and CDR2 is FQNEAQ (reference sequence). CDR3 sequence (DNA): TGTGCCAGCAGCCGCAGCGGTAATGAGCAGTTCTTC. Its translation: CASSRSGNEQFF.

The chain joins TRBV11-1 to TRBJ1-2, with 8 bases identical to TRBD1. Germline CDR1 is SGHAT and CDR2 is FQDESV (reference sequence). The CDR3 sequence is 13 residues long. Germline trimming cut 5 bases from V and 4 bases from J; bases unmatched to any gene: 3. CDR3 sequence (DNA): TGTGCCAGCAGCCCGACAGGGGTCTATGGCTACACCTTC. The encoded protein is CASSPTGVYGYTF.